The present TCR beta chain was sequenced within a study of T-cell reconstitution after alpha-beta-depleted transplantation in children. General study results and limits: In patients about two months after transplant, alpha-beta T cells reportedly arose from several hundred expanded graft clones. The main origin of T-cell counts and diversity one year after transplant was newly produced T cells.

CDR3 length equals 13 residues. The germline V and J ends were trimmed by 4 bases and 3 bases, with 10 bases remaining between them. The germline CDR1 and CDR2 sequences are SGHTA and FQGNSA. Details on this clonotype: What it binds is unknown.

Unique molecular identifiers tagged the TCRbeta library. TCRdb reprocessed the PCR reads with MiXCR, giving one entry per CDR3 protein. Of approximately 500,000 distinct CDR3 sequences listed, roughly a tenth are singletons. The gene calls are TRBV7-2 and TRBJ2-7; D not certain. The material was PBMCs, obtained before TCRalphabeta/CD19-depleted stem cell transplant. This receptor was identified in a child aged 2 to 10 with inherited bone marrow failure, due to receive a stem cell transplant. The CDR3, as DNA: TGTGCCAGCAGCTCCTCCTGGGGCTACGAGCAGTACTTC. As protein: CASSSSWGYEQYF.